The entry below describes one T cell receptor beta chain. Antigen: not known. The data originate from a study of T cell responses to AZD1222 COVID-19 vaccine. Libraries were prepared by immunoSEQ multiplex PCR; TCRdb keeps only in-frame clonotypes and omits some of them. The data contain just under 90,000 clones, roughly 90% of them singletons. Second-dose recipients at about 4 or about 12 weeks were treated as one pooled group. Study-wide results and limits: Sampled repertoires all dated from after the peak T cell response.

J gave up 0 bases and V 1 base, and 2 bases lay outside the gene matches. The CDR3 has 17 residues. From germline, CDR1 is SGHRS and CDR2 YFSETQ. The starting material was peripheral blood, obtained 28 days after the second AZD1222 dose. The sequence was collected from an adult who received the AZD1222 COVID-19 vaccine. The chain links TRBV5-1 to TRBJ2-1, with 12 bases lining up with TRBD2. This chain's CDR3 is CASSLPSGGASYNEQFF. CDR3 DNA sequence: TGCGCCAGCAGCTTGCCTAGCGGGGGGGCCTCCTACAATGAGCAGTTCTTC.